This T cell receptor beta chain was captured by sequencing in a study of cytomegalovirus exposure and HLA in healthy donors. Study as a whole: HLA-typed donors contributed around 82 million unique TCRs, which were held in an early data release. Study-wide results and limits: Later analysis associated a missense DCLRE1C variant with TCR beta V- and J-gene trimming. As a later analysis showed, several of the most significant clusters appeared to be linked to common viral pathogens.

A remark on this clone: The antigen is undetermined.

Germline CDR1 and CDR2: MDHEN and SYDVKM. The CDR3 is made up of 15 amino acids. Vbeta (60) and Jbeta (13) primers were used in the PCR. Here immunoSEQ multiplex PCR was the method, and the copy in TCRdb shows in-frame clones only, minus some. The sample consists of 85,000 to 110,000 clones, around 80% of them appearing once. The source material was PBMCs. This rearrangement joins TRBV28 to TRBJ2-5; TRBD2 matches 8 bases. The closer fit of TRBJ2-7 to the DNA end suggests the J call may be wrong. The receptor was isolated from a woman under 30 in good health and CMV-seropositive. Here the CDR3 reads CASSPTGGISYEQYF. In DNA, the CDR3 is TGTGCCAGCAGCCCTACGGGAGGGATATCCTACGAGCAGTACTTC.